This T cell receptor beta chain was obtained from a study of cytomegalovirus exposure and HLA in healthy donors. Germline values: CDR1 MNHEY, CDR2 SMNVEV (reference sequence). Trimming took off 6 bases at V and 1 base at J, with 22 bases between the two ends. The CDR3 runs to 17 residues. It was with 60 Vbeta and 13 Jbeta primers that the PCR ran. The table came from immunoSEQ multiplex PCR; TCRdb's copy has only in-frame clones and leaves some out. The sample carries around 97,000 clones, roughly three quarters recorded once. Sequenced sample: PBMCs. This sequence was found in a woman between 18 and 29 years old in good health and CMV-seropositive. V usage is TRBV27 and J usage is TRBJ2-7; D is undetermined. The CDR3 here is CASSLRLGTGLSYEQYF. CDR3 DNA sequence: TGTGCCAGCAGCCTCCGCTTGGGTACGGGTCTTTCCTACGAGCAGTACTTC.